The rows below give T cell receptor beta chains drawn from one sample of a study of OX40 agonist ivuxolimab in advanced cancers. The method was immunoSEQ multiplex PCR; TCRdb's version includes in-frame clones alone and lacks a portion of them. The data show about 46,000 clones, with around 86% seen just once and about 10% held by the top ten. The sequences come from CD4+ or CD8+ T cells sorted from blood, collected in a trial of the OX40 agonist ivuxolimab. Receptors originate from an adult with an advanced solid tumor such as melanoma, head and neck, liver or kidney cancer. Each CDR3 is given with its conserved first and last residue. Fields, in order: J gene, clone size, D gene, V gene, CDR3 protein, CDR3 DNA. The D gene is left open where the match is weak. Size tells how often a clone was seen (once, few, many) or the class of an expanded clone, and some rows leave it out.

j_call: TRBJ2-1; clone_size: -; d_call: -; v_call: TRBV9; cdr3_aa: CASSVSQRGNEQFF; cdr3_nt: TGTGCCAGCAGCGTCTCTCAACGCGGCAATGAGCAGTTCTTC
j_call: TRBJ2-2; clone_size: -; d_call: -; v_call: TRBV4-2; cdr3_aa: CASSQDWGARGTGELFF; cdr3_nt: TGTGCCAGCAGCCAAGATTGGGGAGCGAGGGGCACCGGGGAGCTGTTTTTT
j_call: TRBJ2-7; clone_size: -; d_call: -; v_call: TRBV9; cdr3_aa: CASSVAGFSYEQYF; cdr3_nt: TGTGCCAGCAGCGTAGCAGGGTTCTCCTACGAGCAGTACTTC
j_call: TRBJ1-2; clone_size: -; d_call: -; v_call: TRBV5-1; cdr3_aa: CASSLTPGDLLDYTF; cdr3_nt: TGCGCCAGCAGCCTTACCCCTGGGGACTTACTGGACTACACCTTC
j_call: TRBJ1-1; clone_size: -; d_call: -; v_call: TRBV9; cdr3_aa: CASSVGDTEAFF; cdr3_nt: TGTGCCAGCAGCGTAGGTGACACTGAAGCTTTCTTT
j_call: TRBJ2-5; clone_size: medium-sized; d_call: -; v_call: TRBV13; cdr3_aa: CASSLEADQETQYF; cdr3_nt: TGTGCCAGCAGCTTAGAAGCGGACCAAGAGACCCAGTACTTC
j_call: TRBJ2-7; clone_size: -; d_call: -; v_call: TRBV4-2; cdr3_aa: CASSQGQAASYEQYF; cdr3_nt: TGTGCCAGCAGCCAAGGTCAGGCCGCGTCCTACGAGCAGTACTTC
j_call: TRBJ2-2; clone_size: -; d_call: -; v_call: TRBV10-2; cdr3_aa: CASHSSAGTGELFF; cdr3_nt: TGCGCCAGTCATTCTAGCGCTGGGACCGGGGAGCTGTTTTTT
j_call: TRBJ1-2; clone_size: -; d_call: -; v_call: TRBV9; cdr3_aa: CASSVVVGYTF; cdr3_nt: TGTGCCAGCAGCGTAGTTGTAGGCTACACCTTC
j_call: TRBJ2-7; clone_size: -; d_call: -; v_call: TRBV2; cdr3_aa: CASSDSYEQYF; cdr3_nt: TGTGCCAGCAGTGACTCCTACGAGCAGTACTTC
j_call: TRBJ2-3; clone_size: -; d_call: -; v_call: TRBV21-1; cdr3_aa: CASSKTTGRNTDTQYF; cdr3_nt: TGTGCCAGCAGCAAAACAACAGGGAGAAACACAGATACGCAGTATTTT
j_call: TRBJ2-1; clone_size: once; d_call: -; v_call: TRBV7-9; cdr3_aa: CASSPRGRVSYNEQFF; cdr3_nt: TGTGCCAGCAGCCCTCGGGGAAGGGTGAGCTACAATGAGCAGTTCTTC
j_call: TRBJ1-6; clone_size: -; d_call: TRBD1; v_call: TRBV7-8; cdr3_aa: CASIRSGQGTYNSPLHF; cdr3_nt: TGTGCCAGCATCCGATCCGGACAGGGAACCTATAATTCACCCCTCCACTTT
j_call: TRBJ2-3; clone_size: -; d_call: -; v_call: TRBV15; cdr3_aa: CATSRDLMILYTDTQYF; cdr3_nt: TGTGCCACCAGCAGAGATCTGATGATCCTTTACACAGATACGCAGTATTTT
j_call: TRBJ1-2; clone_size: medium-sized; d_call: -; v_call: TRBV2; cdr3_aa: CASREYGYTF; cdr3_nt: TGTGCCAGCAGGGAATATGGCTACACCTTC
j_call: TRBJ2-3; clone_size: -; d_call: TRBD2; v_call: TRBV5-1; cdr3_aa: CASSISLAGGSDTQYF; cdr3_nt: TGCGCCAGCAGCATCTCCCTAGCGGGAGGGTCAGATACGCAGTATTTT
j_call: TRBJ2-1; clone_size: -; d_call: TRBD2; v_call: TRBV9; cdr3_aa: CASSSRTSGSQSYNEQFF; cdr3_nt: TGTGCCAGCAGCTCCCGGACTAGCGGGAGTCAATCCTACAATGAGCAGTTCTTC
j_call: TRBJ1-6; clone_size: few; d_call: -; v_call: TRBV4-1; cdr3_aa: CASSPGPRDSPLHF; cdr3_nt: TGCGCCAGCAGCCCGGGACCGAGAGATTCACCCCTCCACTTT
j_call: TRBJ1-2; clone_size: -; d_call: -; v_call: TRBV30; cdr3_aa: CAWSTGQLNYGYTF; cdr3_nt: TGTGCCTGGAGTACTGGGCAGCTAAACTATGGCTACACCTTC
j_call: TRBJ2-3; clone_size: -; d_call: -; v_call: TRBV9; cdr3_aa: CASSVGLSGWADTQYF; cdr3_nt: TGTGCCAGCAGCGTAGGGTTGTCGGGTTGGGCAGATACGCAGTATTTT
j_call: TRBJ1-5; clone_size: -; d_call: -; v_call: TRBV11-2; cdr3_aa: CASSLQYGGNQPQHF; cdr3_nt: TGTGCCAGCAGCCTACAATATGGAGGGAATCAGCCCCAGCATTTT
j_call: TRBJ1-2; clone_size: -; d_call: -; v_call: TRBV4-3; cdr3_aa: CASIPNIGFDYGYTF; cdr3_nt: TGCGCCAGCATCCCCAACATCGGATTTGACTATGGCTACACCTTC
j_call: TRBJ1-1; clone_size: -; d_call: -; v_call: TRBV30; cdr3_aa: CAWRRDGDFF; cdr3_nt: TGTGCCTGGAGGAGGGACGGAGATTTCTTT
j_call: TRBJ1-6; clone_size: -; d_call: -; v_call: TRBV27; cdr3_aa: CASGIWGPYNSPLHF; cdr3_nt: TGTGCCAGCGGGATATGGGGGCCCTATAATTCACCCCTCCACTTT
j_call: TRBJ2-7; clone_size: once; d_call: TRBD1; v_call: TRBV4-1; cdr3_aa: CASSQGQGSYEQYF; cdr3_nt: TGCGCCAGCAGCCAAGGACAGGGGTCCTACGAGCAGTACTTC
j_call: TRBJ2-7; clone_size: -; d_call: TRBD1; v_call: TRBV28; cdr3_aa: CASSSTWTGKYEQYF; cdr3_nt: TGTGCCAGCAGTTCAACCTGGACAGGAAAATACGAGCAGTACTTC
j_call: TRBJ2-2; clone_size: -; d_call: -; v_call: TRBV4-1; cdr3_aa: CASTYSPLAGELFF; cdr3_nt: TGCGCCAGCACCTATTCCCCCCTAGCCGGGGAGCTGTTTTTT
j_call: TRBJ2-1; clone_size: -; d_call: -; v_call: TRBV27; cdr3_aa: CASSGDKSSYNEQFF; cdr3_nt: TGTGCCAGCAGCGGAGATAAAAGCTCCTACAATGAGCAGTTCTTC
j_call: TRBJ1-1; clone_size: -; d_call: -; v_call: TRBV11-2; cdr3_aa: CASSLSGYTLTMAFF; cdr3_nt: TGTGCCAGCAGCTTATCGGGTTATACACTGACAATGGCTTTCTTT
j_call: TRBJ2-4; clone_size: few; d_call: TRBD2; v_call: TRBV27; cdr3_aa: CASSLRRGREGNIQYF; cdr3_nt: TGTGCCAGCAGTTTAAGAAGGGGTAGGGAGGGAAACATTCAGTACTTC
j_call: TRBJ2-7; clone_size: -; d_call: TRBD2; v_call: TRBV6-6; cdr3_aa: CASSYRLAGEIDEQYF; cdr3_nt: TGTGCCAGCAGTTACAGGCTAGCGGGAGAGATTGACGAGCAGTACTTC
j_call: TRBJ2-1; clone_size: -; d_call: -; v_call: TRBV10-3; cdr3_aa: CAISEARGNEQFF; cdr3_nt: TGTGCCATCAGTGAGGCCAGGGGCAATGAGCAGTTCTTC
j_call: TRBJ1-5; clone_size: -; d_call: -; v_call: TRBV27; cdr3_aa: CASSPRRDWQDGSNQPQHF; cdr3_nt: TGTGCCAGCAGTCCGAGGCGTGACTGGCAAGATGGCAGCAATCAGCCCCAGCATTTT
j_call: TRBJ2-4; clone_size: -; d_call: -; v_call: TRBV7-9; cdr3_aa: CASSLVGGLGNIQYF; cdr3_nt: TGTGCCAGCAGCTTAGTCGGGGGGCTAGGGAACATTCAGTACTTC
j_call: TRBJ2-5; clone_size: -; d_call: TRBD1; v_call: TRBV28; cdr3_aa: CASSPGPGQGMETQYF; cdr3_nt: TGTGCCAGCAGTCCCGGACCGGGACAGGGGATGGAGACCCAGTACTTC
j_call: TRBJ1-4; clone_size: few; d_call: -; v_call: TRBV15; cdr3_aa: CATSRVNSDEKLFF; cdr3_nt: TGTGCCACCAGCAGAGTCAACAGTGATGAAAAACTGTTTTTT
j_call: TRBJ2-7; clone_size: -; d_call: TRBD2; v_call: TRBV5-1; cdr3_aa: CASSLGSGIRYEQYF; cdr3_nt: TGCGCCAGCAGCTTGGGCAGCGGGATCCGCTACGAGCAGTACTTC
j_call: TRBJ1-4; clone_size: -; d_call: TRBD1; v_call: TRBV19; cdr3_aa: CASSNSLRDRKGKLFF; cdr3_nt: TGTGCCAGTAGTAACTCCCTCAGGGACAGGAAGGGAAAACTGTTTTTT
j_call: TRBJ1-3; clone_size: few; d_call: -; v_call: TRBV27; cdr3_aa: CASSPQAQTAGNTIYF; cdr3_nt: TGTGCCAGCAGCCCTCAGGCCCAGACAGCTGGAAACACCATATATTTT
j_call: TRBJ2-7; clone_size: -; d_call: TRBD1; v_call: TRBV9; cdr3_aa: CASSSSRDRGREQYF; cdr3_nt: TGTGCCAGCAGCTCCAGCCGGGACAGGGGACGCGAGCAGTACTTC
j_call: TRBJ2-1; clone_size: -; d_call: -; v_call: TRBV9; cdr3_aa: CASSPRLRDSYNEQFF; cdr3_nt: TGTGCCAGCAGCCCCAGACTGCGAGACTCCTACAATGAGCAGTTCTTC
j_call: TRBJ1-4; clone_size: -; d_call: -; v_call: TRBV5-1; cdr3_aa: CASSLALPATNEKLFF; cdr3_nt: TGCGCCAGCAGCTTGGCCCTACCTGCAACTAATGAAAAACTGTTTTTT
j_call: TRBJ1-4; clone_size: -; d_call: TRBD1; v_call: TRBV4-2; cdr3_aa: CASSQEADREKSAATNEKLFF; cdr3_nt: TGTGCCAGCAGCCAAGAAGCGGACAGGGAAAAGAGTGCCGCAACTAATGAAAAACTGTTTTTT
j_call: TRBJ2-3; clone_size: -; d_call: -; v_call: TRBV19; cdr3_aa: CASSIVGRSTDTQYF; cdr3_nt: TGTGCCAGTAGTATAGTGGGGCGGAGCACAGATACGCAGTATTTT
j_call: TRBJ2-3; clone_size: -; d_call: -; v_call: TRBV7-8; cdr3_aa: CASSSKRGTDTQYF; cdr3_nt: TGTGCCAGCAGCTCTAAGCGGGGCACAGATACGCAGTATTTT
j_call: TRBJ2-5; clone_size: -; d_call: -; v_call: TRBV5-1; cdr3_aa: CASSLDLRDETQYF; cdr3_nt: TGCGCCAGCAGCTTGGATTTACGGGACGAGACCCAGTACTTC
j_call: TRBJ2-5; clone_size: -; d_call: -; v_call: TRBV4-3; cdr3_aa: CASSQVGGETQYF; cdr3_nt: TGCGCCAGCAGCCAAGTGGGAGGAGAGACCCAGTACTTC